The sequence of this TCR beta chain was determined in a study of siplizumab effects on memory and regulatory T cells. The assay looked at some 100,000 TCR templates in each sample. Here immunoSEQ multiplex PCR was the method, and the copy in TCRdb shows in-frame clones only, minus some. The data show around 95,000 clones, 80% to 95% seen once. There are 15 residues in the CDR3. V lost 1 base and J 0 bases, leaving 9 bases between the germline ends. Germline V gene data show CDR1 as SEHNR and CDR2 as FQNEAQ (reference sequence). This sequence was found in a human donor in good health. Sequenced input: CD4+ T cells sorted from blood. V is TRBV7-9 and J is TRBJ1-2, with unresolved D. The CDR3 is CASSLVSVANYGYTF. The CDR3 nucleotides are TGTGCCAGCAGCTTAGTAAGTGTGGCTAACTATGGCTACACCTTC.